This TCR beta chain was profiled in a study of blood T cells in healthy people across ages. This CDR3 is 15 amino acids long. Per germline, CDR1 LGHNA and CDR2 YSLEER. Trimming cost V 2 bases and J 3 bases; bases outside gene matches: 2. With a J-beta primer mix and a sample-barcoded 5' primer, a second PCR ran about 7 to 12 cycles. TCRdb ran MiXCR on the 5' RACE reads and lists one entry per CDR3 protein. Of about 800,000 distinct CDR3 sequences in the sample, 25% were seen once. This sample also appeared in a second study, on T cells of mothers and their children. That source adds: Thymic selection molds TCR recombination output in much the same way for related pairs as for unrelated pairs.

The sequence came from a boy aged 5-17 years in good health. The chain carries TRBV4-3 and TRBJ1-3; 9 bases map to TRBD1. Source material: blood. CDR3 nucleotide sequence: TGCGCCAGCAGCCAAACAGGGGGCGGTGGAAACACCATATATTTT. This gives the protein CASSQTGGGGNTIYF.